This TCR beta chain is from a study of CD8 T cells in ankylosing spondylitis. Notes on the study in general: Within ankylosing spondylitis blood, a TCR beta motif made up of seven or eight highly homologous variants appeared to be characteristic. Clones linked to disease, bearing a CD8+ phenotype, were relatively rare in peripheral blood. A subset of motif variants has previously been described in the synovial fluid and blood of reactive arthritis.

This clonotype was seen repeatedly, ten times or more. What it binds is not known. V lost 3 bases, J lost 8 bases, and 7 bases lay in between. This CDR3 is 11 amino acids long. Germline loops: CDR1 SEHNR, CDR2 FQNEAQ (reference sequence). Each TCR beta library was made by quantitative 5'-RACE that incorporated molecular barcodes. Using its own MiXCR run on the 5' RACE reads, TCRdb lists one record per CDR3 protein. Of 150,000 or so distinct CDR3 sequences detected, 9.8% appear once; the ten largest clones hold over 12%. The sample taken for sequencing was blood, either unsorted or a sorted T cell fraction (not recorded which). The TCR comes from a female donor with ankylosing spondylitis or in good health (not recorded which). V and J are TRBV7-9 and TRBJ1-1; D is undetermined. The CDR3 sequence: CASSFGIEAFF. Here the CDR3 DNA reads TGTGCCAGCAGCTTTGGTATAGAAGCTTTCTTT.